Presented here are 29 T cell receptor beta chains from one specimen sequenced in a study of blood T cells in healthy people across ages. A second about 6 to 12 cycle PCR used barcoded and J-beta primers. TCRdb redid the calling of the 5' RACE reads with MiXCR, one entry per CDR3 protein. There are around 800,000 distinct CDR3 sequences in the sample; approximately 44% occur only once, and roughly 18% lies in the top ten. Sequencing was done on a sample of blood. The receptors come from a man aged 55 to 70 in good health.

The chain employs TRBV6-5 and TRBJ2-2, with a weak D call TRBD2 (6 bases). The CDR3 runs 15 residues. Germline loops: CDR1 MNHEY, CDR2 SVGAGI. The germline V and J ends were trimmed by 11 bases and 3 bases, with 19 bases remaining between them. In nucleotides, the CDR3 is TGTGCCTCAACAGGAGGGCTGGAGTACACCGGGGAGCTGTTTTTT. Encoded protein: CASTGGLEYTGELFF.

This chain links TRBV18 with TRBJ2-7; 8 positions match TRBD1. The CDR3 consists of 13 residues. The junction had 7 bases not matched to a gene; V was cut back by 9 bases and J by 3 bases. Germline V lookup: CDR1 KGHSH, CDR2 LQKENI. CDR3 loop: CASQGQADYEQYF. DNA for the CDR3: TGTGCCAGTCAGGGACAGGCCGACTACGAGCAGTACTTC.

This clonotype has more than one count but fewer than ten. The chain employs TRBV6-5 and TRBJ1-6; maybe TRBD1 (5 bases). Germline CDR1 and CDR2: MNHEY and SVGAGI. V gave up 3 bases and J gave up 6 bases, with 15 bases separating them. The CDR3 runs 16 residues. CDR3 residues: CASSYGGGRSNSPLHF. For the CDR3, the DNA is TGTGCCAGCAGTTATGGGGGAGGTCGCAGTAATTCACCCCTCCACTTT.

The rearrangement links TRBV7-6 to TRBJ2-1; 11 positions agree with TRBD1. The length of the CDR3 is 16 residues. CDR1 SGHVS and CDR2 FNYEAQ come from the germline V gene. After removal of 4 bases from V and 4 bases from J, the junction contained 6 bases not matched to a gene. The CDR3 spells CASSSGQGVSYNEQFF. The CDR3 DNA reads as TGTGCCAGCAGCTCGGGACAGGGGGTATCGTACAATGAGCAGTTCTTC.

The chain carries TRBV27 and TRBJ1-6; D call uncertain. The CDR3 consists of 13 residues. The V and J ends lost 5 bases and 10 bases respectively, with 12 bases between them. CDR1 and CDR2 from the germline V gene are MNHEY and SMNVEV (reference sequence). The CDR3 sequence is CASSAGLGSPLHF. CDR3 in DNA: TGTGCCAGCAGTGCCGGTTTAGGGTCACCCCTCCACTTT.

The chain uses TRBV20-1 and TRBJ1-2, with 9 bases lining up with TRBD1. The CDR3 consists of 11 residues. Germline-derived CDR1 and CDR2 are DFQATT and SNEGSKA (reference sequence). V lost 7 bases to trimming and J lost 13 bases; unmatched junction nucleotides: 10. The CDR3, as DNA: TGCAGTGGGGCCGGGACAGGGAGTTCCACCTTC. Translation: CSGAGTGSSTF.

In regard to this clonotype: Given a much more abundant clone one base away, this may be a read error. The DNA of the CDR3 is TGTGCCAGCAGTCGACGGGTGGAAGAGACCCAGTACTTC. As protein: CASSRRVEETQYF. V gene TRBV3-1 combines with J gene TRBJ2-5, with no clear D. Germline assignment: CDR1 LGHDT and CDR2 YNNKEL (reference sequence). This CDR3 has 13 residues. V was clipped by 6 bases and J by 3 bases, with 11 bases between them.

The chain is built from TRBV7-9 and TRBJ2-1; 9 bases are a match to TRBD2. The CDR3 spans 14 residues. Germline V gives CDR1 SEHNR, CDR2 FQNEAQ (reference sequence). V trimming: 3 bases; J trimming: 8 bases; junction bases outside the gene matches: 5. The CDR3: CASSFAGGYDEQFF. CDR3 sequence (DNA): TGTGCCAGCAGCTTTGCGGGGGGGTATGATGAGCAGTTCTTC.

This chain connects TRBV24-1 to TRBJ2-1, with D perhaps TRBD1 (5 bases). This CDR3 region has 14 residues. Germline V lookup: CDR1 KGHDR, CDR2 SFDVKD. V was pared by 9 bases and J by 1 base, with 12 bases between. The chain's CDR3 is CATSTDSSYNEQFF. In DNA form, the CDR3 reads TGTGCCACCTCAACTGACAGTTCCTACAATGAGCAGTTCTTC.

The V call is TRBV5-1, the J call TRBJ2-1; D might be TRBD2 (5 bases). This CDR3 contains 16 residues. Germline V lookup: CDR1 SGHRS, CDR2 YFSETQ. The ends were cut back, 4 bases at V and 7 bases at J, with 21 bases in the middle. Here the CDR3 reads CASSPRRQALGNEQFF. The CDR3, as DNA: TGCGCCAGCAGCCCCCGGAGGCAGGCCTTGGGGAATGAGCAGTTCTTC.

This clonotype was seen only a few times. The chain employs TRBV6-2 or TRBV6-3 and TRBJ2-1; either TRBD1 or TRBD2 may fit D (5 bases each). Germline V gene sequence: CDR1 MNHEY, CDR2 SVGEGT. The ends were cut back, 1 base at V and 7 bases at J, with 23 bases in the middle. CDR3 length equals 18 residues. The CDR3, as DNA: TGTGCCAGCAGTTACTATGAGGGGTCCAGGGTCCTTACTAATGAGCAGTTCTTC. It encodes CASSYYEGSRVLTNEQFF.

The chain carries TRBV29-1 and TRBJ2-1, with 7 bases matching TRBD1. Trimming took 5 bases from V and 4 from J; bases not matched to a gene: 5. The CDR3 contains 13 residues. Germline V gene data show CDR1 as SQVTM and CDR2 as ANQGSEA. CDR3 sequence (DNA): TGCAGCGTTATACCGGGACAGTACAATGAGCAGTTCTTC. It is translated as CSVIPGQYNEQFF.

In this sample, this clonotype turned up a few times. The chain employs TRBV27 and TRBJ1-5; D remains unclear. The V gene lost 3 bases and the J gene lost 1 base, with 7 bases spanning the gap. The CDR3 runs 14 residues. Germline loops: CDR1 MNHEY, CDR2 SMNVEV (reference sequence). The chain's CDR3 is CASSFRTSNQPQHF. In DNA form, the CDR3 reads TGTGCCAGCAGTTTTAGGACCAGCAATCAGCCCCAGCATTTT.

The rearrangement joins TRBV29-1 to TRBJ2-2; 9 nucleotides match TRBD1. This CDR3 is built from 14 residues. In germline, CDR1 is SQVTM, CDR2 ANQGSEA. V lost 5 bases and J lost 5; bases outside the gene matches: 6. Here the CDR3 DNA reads TGCAGCGTTAAGGGACAGGGAGTAACCGGGGAGCTGTTTTTT. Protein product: CSVKGQGVTGELFF.

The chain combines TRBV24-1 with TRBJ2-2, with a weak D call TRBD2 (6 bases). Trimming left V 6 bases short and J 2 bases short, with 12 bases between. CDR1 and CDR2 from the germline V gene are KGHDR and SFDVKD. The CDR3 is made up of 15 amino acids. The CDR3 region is CATSWAGTNTGELFF. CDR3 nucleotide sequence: TGTGCCACCAGTTGGGCGGGGACCAACACCGGGGAGCTGTTTTTT.

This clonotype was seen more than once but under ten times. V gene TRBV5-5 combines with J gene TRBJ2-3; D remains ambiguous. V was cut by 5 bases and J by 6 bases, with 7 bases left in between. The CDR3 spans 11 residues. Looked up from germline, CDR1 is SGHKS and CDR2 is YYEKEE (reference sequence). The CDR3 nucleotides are TGTGCCAGCAGACTGGGCGATACGCAGTATTTT. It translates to CASRLGDTQYF.

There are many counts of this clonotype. The CDR3 loop reads CASSLATLAGGREETQYF. The CDR3 region has the DNA TGTGCCAGCAGCTTAGCCACACTAGCGGGGGGCCGGGAAGAGACCCAGTACTTC. The chain joins TRBV7-2 to TRBJ2-5; 12 nucleotides match TRBD2. The CDR3 has 18 amino acids. Germline CDR1 reads SGHTA; CDR2 reads FQGNSA. The J segment lost 3 bases and the V segment lost 0 bases, leaving 8 bases of the junction unmatched. Full variable domain (missing parts from reference TRBV7-2 and TRBJ2-5): GAGVSQSPSNKVTEKGKDVELRCDPISGHTALYWYRQSLGQGLEFLIYFQGNSAPDKSGLPSDRFSAERTGGSVSTLTIQRTQQEDSAVYLCASSLATLAGGREETQYFGPGTRLLVL.

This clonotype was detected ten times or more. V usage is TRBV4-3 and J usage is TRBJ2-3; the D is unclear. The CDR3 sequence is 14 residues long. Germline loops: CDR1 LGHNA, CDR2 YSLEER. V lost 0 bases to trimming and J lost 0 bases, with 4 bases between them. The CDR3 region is CASSQDSSTDTQYF. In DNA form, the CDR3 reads TGCGCCAGCAGCCAAGATTCTAGCACAGATACGCAGTATTTT.

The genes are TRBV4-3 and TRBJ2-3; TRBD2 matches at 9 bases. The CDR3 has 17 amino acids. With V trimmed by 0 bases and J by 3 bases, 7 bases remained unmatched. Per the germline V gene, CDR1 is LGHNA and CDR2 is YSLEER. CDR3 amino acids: CASSQDYNLAGTDTQYF. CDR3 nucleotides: TGCGCCAGCAGCCAAGATTATAACCTAGCGGGGACAGATACGCAGTATTTT.

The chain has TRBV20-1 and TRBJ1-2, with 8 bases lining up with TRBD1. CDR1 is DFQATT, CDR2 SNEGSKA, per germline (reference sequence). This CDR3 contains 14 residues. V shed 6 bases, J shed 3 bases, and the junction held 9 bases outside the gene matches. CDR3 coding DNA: TGCAGTGCCTCCCCCGGGACAGGAGACTATGGCTACACCTTC. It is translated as CSASPGTGDYGYTF.

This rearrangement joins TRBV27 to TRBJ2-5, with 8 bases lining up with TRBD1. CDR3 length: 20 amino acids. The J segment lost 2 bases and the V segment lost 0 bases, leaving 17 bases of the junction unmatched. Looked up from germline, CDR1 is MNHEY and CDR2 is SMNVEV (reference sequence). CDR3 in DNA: TGTGCCAGCAGTTTATCGGTGCGTTTTCAGGAGGACAGGGTTCAAGAGACCCAGTACTTC. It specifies CASSLSVRFQEDRVQETQYF.

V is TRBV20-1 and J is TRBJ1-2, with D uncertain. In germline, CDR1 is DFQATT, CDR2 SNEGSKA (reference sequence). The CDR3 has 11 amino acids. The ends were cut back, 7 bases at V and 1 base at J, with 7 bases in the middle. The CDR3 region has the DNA TGCAGTGTACGGCGTAACTATGGCTACACCTTC. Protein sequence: CSVRRNYGYTF.

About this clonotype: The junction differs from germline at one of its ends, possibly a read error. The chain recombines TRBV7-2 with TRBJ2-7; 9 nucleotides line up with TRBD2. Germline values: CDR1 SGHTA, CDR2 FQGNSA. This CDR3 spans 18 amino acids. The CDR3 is CAGSLRAGGQILTYEQYF. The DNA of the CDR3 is TGTGCCGGCAGCTTAAGGGCGGGGGGGCAAATCCTAACCTACGAGCAGTACTTC.

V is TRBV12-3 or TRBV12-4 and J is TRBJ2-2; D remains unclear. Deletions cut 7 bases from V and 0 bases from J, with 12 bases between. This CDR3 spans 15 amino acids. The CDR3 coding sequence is TGTGCCAGCACTCCCGTCAGGACGAACACCGGGGAGCTGTTTTTT. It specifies CASTPVRTNTGELFF.

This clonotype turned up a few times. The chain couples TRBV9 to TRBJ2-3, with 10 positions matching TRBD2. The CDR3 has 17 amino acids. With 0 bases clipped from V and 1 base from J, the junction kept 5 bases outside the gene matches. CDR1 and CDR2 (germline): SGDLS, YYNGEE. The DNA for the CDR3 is TGTGCCAGCAGCGTAGGGAGGACTAGCGGACGCACAGATACGCAGTATTTT. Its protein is CASSVGRTSGRTDTQYF.

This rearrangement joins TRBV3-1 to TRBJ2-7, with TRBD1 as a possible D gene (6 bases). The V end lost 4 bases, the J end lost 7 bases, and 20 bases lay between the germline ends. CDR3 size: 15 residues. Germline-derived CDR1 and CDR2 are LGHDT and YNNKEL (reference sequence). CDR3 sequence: CASSPPGQFSREQYF. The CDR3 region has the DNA TGTGCCAGCAGCCCCCCAGGACAGTTTTCCCGGGAGCAGTACTTC.

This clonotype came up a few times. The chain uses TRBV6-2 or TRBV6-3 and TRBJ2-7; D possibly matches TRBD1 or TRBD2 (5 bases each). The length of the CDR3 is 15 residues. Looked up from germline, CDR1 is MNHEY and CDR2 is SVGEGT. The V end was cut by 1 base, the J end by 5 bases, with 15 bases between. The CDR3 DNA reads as TGTGCCAGCAGTTACTACCGGCAGGGACCCCACGAGCAGTACTTC. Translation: CASSYYRQGPHEQYF.

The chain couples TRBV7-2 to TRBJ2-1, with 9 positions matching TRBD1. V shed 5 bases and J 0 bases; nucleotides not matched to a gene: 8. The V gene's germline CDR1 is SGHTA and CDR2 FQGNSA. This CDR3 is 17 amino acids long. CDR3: CASSNRDRVSSYNEQFF. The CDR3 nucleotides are TGTGCCAGCAGCAACCGGGACAGGGTCTCCTCCTACAATGAGCAGTTCTTC.

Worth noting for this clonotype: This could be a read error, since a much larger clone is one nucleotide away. The CDR3 loop reads CASRTGGWGYTF. As DNA, the CDR3 is TGTGCCAGCAGGACAGGGGGCTGGGGCTACACCTTC. The V and J genes are TRBV27 and TRBJ1-2, with TRBD1 matching over 10 bases. The length of the CDR3 is 12 residues. V gave up 6 bases and J gave up 8 bases; unmatched junction bases: 3. CDR1 MNHEY and CDR2 SMNVEV come from the germline V gene (reference sequence).